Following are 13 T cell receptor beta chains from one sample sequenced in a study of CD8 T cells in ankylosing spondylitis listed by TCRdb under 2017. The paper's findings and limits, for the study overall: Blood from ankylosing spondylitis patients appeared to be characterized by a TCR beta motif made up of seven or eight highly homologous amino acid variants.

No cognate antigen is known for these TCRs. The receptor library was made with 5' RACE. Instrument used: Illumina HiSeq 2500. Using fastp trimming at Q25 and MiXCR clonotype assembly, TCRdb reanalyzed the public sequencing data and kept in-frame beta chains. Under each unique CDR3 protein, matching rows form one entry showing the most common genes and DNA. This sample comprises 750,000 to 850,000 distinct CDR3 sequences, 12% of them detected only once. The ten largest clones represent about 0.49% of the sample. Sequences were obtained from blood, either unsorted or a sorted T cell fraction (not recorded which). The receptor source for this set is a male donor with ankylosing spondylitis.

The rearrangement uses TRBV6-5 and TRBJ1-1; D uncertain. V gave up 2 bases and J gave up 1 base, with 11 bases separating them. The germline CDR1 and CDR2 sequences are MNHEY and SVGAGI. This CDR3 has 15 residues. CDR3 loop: CASSYQRHQNTEAFF. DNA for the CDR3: TGTGCCAGCAGTTACCAGAGACACCAGAACACTGAAGCTTTCTTT.

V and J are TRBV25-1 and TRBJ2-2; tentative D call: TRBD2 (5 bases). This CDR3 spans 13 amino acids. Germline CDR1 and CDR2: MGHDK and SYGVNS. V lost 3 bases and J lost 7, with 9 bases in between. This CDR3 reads CASSDFRDGELFF. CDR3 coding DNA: TGTGCCAGCAGTGATTTCCGGGACGGGGAGCTGTTTTTT.

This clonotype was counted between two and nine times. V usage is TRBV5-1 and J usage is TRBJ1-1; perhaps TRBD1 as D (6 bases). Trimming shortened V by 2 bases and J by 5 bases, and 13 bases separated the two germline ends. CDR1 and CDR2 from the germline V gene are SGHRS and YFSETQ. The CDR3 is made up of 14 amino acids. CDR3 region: CASSLGGTSTEAFF. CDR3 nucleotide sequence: TGCGCCAGCAGCTTAGGGGGGACAAGTACTGAAGCTTTCTTT.

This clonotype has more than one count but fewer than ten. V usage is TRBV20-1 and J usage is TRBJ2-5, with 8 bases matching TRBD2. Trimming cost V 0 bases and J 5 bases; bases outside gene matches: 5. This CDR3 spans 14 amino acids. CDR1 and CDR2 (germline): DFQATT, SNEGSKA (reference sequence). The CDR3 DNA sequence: TGCAGTGCTAGAGATGGCGGGGGGTACGAGACCCAGTACTTC. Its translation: CSARDGGGYETQYF.

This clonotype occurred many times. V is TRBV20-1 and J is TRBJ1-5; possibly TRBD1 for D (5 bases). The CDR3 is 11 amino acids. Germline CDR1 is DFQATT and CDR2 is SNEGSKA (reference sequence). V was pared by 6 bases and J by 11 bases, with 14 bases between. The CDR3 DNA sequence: TGCAGTGCCGGTGGGGGAAGGGCCCAGCATTTT. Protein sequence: CSAGGGRAQHF.

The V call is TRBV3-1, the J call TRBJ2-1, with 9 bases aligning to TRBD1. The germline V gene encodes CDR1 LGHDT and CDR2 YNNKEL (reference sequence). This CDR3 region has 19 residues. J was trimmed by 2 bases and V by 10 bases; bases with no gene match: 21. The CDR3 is CAICGQGRQGSLPYNEQFF. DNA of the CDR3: TGTGCCATCTGTGGACAGGGGAGACAAGGGAGTCTCCCCTACAATGAGCAGTTCTTC.

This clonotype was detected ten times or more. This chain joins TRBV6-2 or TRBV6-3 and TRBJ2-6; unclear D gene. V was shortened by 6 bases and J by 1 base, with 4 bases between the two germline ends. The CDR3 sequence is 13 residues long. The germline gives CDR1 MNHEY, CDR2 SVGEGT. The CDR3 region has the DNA TGTGCCAGCAGATTATCTGGGGCCAACGTCCTGACTTTC. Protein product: CASRLSGANVLTF.

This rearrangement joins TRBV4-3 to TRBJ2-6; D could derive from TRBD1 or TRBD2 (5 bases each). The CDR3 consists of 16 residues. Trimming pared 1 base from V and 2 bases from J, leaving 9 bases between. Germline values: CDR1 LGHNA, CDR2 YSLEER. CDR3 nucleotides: TGCGCCAGCAGCCAAGGTGGGGGAACTGGGGCCAACGTCCTGACTTTC. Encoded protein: CASSQGGGTGANVLTF.

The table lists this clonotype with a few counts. CDR3 in amino acids: CASALAGEGNEQFF. CDR3 coding DNA: TGCGCCAGCGCTCTAGCGGGAGAGGGAAATGAGCAGTTCTTC. The V call is TRBV10-2, the J call TRBJ2-1, with TRBD2 identical over 10 bases. Per germline, CDR1 WSHSY and CDR2 SAAADI. V gave up 8 bases and J gave up 7 bases; unmatched junction bases: 8. CDR3 size: 14 residues.

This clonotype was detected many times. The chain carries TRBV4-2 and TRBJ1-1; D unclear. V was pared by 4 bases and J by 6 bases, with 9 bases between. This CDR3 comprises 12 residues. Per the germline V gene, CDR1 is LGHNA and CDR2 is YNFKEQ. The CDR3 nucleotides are TGTGCCAGCAGCCCCCGAGGCGCTGAAGCTTTCTTT. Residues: CASSPRGAEAFF.

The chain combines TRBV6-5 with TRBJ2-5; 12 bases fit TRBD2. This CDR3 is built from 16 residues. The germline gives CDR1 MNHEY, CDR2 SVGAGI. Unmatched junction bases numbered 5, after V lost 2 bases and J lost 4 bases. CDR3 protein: CASSYDPSGRGETQYF. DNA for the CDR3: TGTGCCAGCAGTTACGATCCTAGCGGGAGGGGAGAGACCCAGTACTTC.

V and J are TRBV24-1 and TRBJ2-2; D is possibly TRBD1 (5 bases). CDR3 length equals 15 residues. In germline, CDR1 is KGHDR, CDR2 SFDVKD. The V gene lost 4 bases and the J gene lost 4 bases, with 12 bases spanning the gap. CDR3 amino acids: CATSDPGFGTGELFF. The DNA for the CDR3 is TGTGCCACCAGTGACCCAGGGTTTGGCACCGGGGAGCTGTTTTTT.

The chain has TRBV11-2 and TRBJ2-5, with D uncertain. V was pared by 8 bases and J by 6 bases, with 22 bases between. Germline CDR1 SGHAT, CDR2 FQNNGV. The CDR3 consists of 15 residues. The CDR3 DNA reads TGTGCCAGCCGCCAACTTCTGACTGGCAGGAAGACCCAGTACTTC. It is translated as CASRQLLTGRKTQYF.